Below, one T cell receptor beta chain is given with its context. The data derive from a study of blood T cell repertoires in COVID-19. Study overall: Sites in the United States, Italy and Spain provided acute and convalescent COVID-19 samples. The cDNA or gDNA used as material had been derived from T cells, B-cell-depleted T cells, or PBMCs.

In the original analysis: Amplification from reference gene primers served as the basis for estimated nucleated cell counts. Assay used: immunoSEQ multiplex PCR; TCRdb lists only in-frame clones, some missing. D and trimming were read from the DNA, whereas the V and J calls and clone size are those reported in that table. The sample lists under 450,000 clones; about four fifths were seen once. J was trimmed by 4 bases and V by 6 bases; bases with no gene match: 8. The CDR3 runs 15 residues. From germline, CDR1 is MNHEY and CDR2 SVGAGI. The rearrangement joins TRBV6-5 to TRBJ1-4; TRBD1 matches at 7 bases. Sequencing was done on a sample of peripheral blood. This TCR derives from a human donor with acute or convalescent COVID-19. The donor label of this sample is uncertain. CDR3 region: CASRPGTVLNEKLFF. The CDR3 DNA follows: TGTGCCAGCAGGCCTGGGACAGTGCTTAATGAAAAACTGTTTTTT.